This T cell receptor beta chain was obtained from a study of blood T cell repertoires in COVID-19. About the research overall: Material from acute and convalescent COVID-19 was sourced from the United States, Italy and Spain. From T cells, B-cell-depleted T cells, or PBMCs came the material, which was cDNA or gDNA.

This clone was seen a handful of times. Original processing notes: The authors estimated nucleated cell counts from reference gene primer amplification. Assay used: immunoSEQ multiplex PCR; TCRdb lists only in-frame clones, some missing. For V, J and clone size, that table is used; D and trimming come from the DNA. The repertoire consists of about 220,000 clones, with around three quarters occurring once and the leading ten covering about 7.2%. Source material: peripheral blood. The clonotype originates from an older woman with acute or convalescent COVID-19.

The CDR3 region is CASSEYEGSTYEQYV. The CDR3 coding sequence is TGTGCCAGCAGTGAATATGAGGGCAGTACCTACGAGCAGTACGTC. The chain employs TRBV2 and TRBJ2-7, with D maybe TRBD2 (5 bases). Germline CDR1 reads SNHLY; CDR2 reads FYNNEI. This CDR3 has 15 amino acids. Trimming removed 2 bases from V and 2 bases from J, with 13 bases in between.